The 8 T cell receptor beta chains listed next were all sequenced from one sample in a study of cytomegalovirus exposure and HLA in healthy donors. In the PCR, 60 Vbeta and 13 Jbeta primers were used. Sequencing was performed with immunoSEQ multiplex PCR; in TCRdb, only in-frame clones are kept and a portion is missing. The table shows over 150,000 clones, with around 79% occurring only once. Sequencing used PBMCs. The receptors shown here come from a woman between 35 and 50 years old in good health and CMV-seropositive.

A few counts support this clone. The CDR3 region is CASSFPLAGGDTQYF. The CDR3 coding sequence is TGTGCCAGCAGCTTCCCCTTAGCGGGCGGAGATACGCAGTATTTT. This chain links TRBV7-8 with TRBJ2-3; 7 bases map to TRBD2. The germline V gene encodes CDR1 SGHVS and CDR2 FQNEAQ. Germline trimming cut 3 bases from V and 5 bases from J; bases unmatched to any gene: 8. This CDR3 region has 15 residues.

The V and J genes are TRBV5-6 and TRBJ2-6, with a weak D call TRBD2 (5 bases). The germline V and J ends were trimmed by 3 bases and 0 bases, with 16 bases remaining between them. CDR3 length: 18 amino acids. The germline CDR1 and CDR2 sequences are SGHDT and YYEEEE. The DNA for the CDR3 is TGTGCCAGCAGCTCCCGACGGGATCCCCTCTCTGGGGCCAACGTCCTGACTTTC. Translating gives CASSSRRDPLSGANVLTF.

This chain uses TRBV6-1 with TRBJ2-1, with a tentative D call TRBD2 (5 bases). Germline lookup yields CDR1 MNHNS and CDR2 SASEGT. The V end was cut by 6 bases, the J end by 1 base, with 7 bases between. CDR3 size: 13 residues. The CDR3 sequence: CASRRESYNEQFF. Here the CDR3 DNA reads TGTGCCAGCAGGAGGGAGTCCTACAATGAGCAGTTCTTC.

The CDR3 nucleotides are TGTGCCAGCAGCTCCAAAATGGAGGGAGTCCAGGACGAGCAGTACTTC. Translated: CASSSKMEGVQDEQYF. This chain connects TRBV7-2 to TRBJ2-7, with a possible D match to TRBD2 (6 bases). The CDR3 runs 16 residues. V was cut by 4 bases and J by 5 bases, with 21 bases left in between. Germline V gives CDR1 SGHTA, CDR2 FQGNSA.

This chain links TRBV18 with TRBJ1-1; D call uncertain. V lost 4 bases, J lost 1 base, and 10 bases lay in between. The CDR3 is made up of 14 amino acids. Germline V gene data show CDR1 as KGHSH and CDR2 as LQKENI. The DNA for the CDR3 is TGTGCCAGCTCACAGGAGGGTGCGAACACTGAAGCTTTCTTT. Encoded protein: CASSQEGANTEAFF.

The CDR3 bases are TGCAGCGTCATTCCTACAAAGGAGCCCTCCTACGAGCAGTACTTC. This codes for CSVIPTKEPSYEQYF. The V gene is TRBV29-1, the J gene TRBJ2-7; D unresolved. In germline, CDR1 is SQVTM, CDR2 ANQGSEA. The V end was cut by 6 bases, the J end by 0 bases, with 18 bases between. CDR3 length: 15 amino acids.

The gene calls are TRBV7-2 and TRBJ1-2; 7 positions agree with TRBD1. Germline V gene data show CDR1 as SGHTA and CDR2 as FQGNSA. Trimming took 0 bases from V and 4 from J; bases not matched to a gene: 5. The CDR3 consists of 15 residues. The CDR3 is CASSLAGTEFYGYTF. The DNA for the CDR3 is TGTGCCAGCAGCTTAGCCGGGACAGAATTCTATGGCTACACCTTC.

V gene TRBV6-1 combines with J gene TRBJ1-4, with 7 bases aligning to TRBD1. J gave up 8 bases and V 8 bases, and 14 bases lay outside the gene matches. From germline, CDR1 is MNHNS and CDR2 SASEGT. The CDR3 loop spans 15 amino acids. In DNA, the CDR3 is TGTGCCAGCCAGACAGGGACAGAAGAAGAAGAAAAACTGTTTTTT. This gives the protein CASQTGTEEEEKLFF.